This is a list of T cell receptor beta chains from one sample in a study of T cell repertoires in cytomegalovirus infection. TCRdb independently ran MiXCR on the reads; one entry per CDR3 protein. The sample includes more than 400,000 distinct CDR3 sequences, around 27% seen only once; the top ten take roughly 13%. The sequenced sample was PBMCs. The receptors originated from a human donor in good health (CMV status not recorded). Some clones in this sample may be carry-over from other donors' samples. Both conserved end residues are trimmed from each CDR3. D genes are given only for firm matches. The size of a clone is reported for some rows only, either as once, few or many, or as a class for expanded clones.

CDR3 protein: ASSPDLGEYNEQF
clone size: many
D gene: NA
J gene: TRBJ2-1
V gene: TRBV7-2

CDR3 protein: ASSYRQGDSPLH
clone size: NA
D gene: TRBD1
J gene: TRBJ1-6
V gene: TRBV3-1

CDR3 protein: ASSLMVAGGGNTIY
clone size: many
D gene: NA
J gene: TRBJ1-3
V gene: TRBV7-2

CDR3 protein: ASSTGTRTYEQY
clone size: few
D gene: NA
J gene: TRBJ2-7
V gene: TRBV19

CDR3 protein: ASSSPGTSGVAETQY
clone size: few
D gene: TRBD2
J gene: TRBJ2-5
V gene: TRBV7-2

CDR3 protein: ASNQKVNTEAF
clone size: NA
D gene: NA
J gene: TRBJ1-1
V gene: TRBV27

CDR3 protein: ASSLAHDTQY
clone size: NA
D gene: NA
J gene: TRBJ2-3
V gene: TRBV12-3/TRBV12-4

CDR3 protein: ASSSELAGAPNTQY
clone size: few
D gene: TRBD2
J gene: TRBJ2-3
V gene: TRBV7-2

CDR3 protein: ASSTRTGFGNTIY
clone size: NA
D gene: TRBD1
J gene: TRBJ1-3
V gene: TRBV11-3

CDR3 protein: ASTTRGKGGQGDQPQH
clone size: once
D gene: NA
J gene: TRBJ1-5
V gene: TRBV7-2

CDR3 protein: SIRAAQGTQY
clone size: few
D gene: NA
J gene: TRBJ2-3
V gene: TRBV29-1

CDR3 protein: ASSLSEGSPLH
clone size: NA
D gene: NA
J gene: TRBJ1-6
V gene: TRBV7-6

CDR3 protein: ASSYSSGWDRGAQETQY
clone size: many
D gene: NA
J gene: TRBJ2-5
V gene: TRBV6-5

CDR3 protein: ASGGRRSNEQF
clone size: few
D gene: TRBD2
J gene: TRBJ2-1
V gene: TRBV6-2/TRBV6-3

CDR3 protein: ASSAAGLPDYGYT
clone size: few
D gene: NA
J gene: TRBJ1-2
V gene: TRBV6-1

CDR3 protein: SASFDMNTEAF
clone size: NA
D gene: NA
J gene: TRBJ1-1
V gene: TRBV20-1

CDR3 protein: ASSQLGGPTYEQY
clone size: NA
D gene: NA
J gene: TRBJ2-7
V gene: TRBV4-1

CDR3 protein: ASSLSGATTEKLF
clone size: many
D gene: NA
J gene: TRBJ1-4
V gene: TRBV7-2

CDR3 protein: ASSIMNGYT
clone size: NA
D gene: NA
J gene: TRBJ1-2
V gene: TRBV19

CDR3 protein: ASSVTGSHSYGYT
clone size: few
D gene: TRBD1
J gene: TRBJ1-2
V gene: TRBV7-2